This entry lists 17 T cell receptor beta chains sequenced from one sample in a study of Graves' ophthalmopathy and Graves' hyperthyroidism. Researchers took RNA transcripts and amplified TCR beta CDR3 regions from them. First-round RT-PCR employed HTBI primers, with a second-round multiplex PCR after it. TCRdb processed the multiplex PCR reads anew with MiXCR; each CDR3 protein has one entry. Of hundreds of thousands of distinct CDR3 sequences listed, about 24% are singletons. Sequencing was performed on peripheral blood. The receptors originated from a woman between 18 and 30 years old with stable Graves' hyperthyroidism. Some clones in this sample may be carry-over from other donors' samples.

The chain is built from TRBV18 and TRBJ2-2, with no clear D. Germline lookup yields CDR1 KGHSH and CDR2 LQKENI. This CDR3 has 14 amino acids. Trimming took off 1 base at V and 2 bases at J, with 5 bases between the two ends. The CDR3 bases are TGTGCCAGCTCACCACTTTTCAACACCGGGGAGCTGTTTTTT. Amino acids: CASSPLFNTGELFF.

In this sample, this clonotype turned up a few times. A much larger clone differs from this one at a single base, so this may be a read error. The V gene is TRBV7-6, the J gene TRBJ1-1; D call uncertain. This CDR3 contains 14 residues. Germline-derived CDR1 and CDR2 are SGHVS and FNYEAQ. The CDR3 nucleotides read TGTGCCAGCAGCTTGCAGGCCCGGAACACTGAAGCTTGCTTT. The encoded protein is CASSLQARNTEACF.

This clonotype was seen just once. For the CDR3, the DNA is TGTGCCAGTAGTCCCTCTTGGGCGACGAACACTGAAGCTTTCTTT. Amino acid sequence: CASSPSWATNTEAFF. The rearrangement uses TRBV19 and TRBJ1-1; D not resolved. The CDR3 has 15 amino acids. V was pared by 5 bases and J by 1 base, with 14 bases between. From germline, CDR1 is LNHDA and CDR2 SQIVND (reference sequence).

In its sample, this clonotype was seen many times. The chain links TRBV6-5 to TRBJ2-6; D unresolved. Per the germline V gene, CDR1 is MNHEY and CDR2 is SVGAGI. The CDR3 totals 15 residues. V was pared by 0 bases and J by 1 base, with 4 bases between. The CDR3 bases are TGTGCCAGCAGTTACTCAGATTCTGGGGCCAACGTCCTGACTTTC. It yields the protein CASSYSDSGANVLTF.

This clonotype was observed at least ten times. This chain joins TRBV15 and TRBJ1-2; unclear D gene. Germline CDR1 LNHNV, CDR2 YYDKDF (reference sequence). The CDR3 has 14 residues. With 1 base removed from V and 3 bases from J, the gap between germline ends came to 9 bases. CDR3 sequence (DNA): TGTGCCACCAGCAGAGTGGAGGATGACTATGGCTACACCTTC. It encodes CATSRVEDDYGYTF.

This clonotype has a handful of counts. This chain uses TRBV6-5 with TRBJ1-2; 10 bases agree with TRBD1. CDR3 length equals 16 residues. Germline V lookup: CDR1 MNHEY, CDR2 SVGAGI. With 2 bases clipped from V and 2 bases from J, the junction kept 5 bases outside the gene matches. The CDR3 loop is CASSYVRTGGNYGYTF. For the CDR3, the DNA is TGTGCCAGCAGTTACGTTCGGACAGGGGGAAACTATGGCTACACCTTC.

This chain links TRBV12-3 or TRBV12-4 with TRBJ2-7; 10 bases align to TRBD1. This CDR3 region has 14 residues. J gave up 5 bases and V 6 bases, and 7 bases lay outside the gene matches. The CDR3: CASSKGQGVNEQYF. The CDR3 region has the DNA TGTGCCAGCAGCAAAGGACAGGGGGTTAACGAGCAGTACTTC.

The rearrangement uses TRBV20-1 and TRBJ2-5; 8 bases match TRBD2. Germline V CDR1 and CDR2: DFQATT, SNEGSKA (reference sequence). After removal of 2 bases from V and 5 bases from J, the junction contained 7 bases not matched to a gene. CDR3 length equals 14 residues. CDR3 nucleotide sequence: TGCAGTGCTAGAAGGACTAGCAAAGGGGAGACCCAGTACTTC. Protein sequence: CSARRTSKGETQYF.

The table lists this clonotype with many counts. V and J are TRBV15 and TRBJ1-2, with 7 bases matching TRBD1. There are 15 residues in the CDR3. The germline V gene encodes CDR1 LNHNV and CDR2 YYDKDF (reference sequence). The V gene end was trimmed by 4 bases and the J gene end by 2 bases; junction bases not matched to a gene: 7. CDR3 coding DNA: TGTGCCACCAGCAACACCATGACAGGGAACTATGGCTACACCTTC. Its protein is CATSNTMTGNYGYTF.

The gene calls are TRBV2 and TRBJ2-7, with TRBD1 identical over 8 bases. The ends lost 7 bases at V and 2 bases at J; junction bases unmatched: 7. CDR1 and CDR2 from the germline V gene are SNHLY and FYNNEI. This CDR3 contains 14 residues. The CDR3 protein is CASKPGQATYEQYF. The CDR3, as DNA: TGTGCCAGCAAACCGGGACAGGCAACCTACGAGCAGTACTTC. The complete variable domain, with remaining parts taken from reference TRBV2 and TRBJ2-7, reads EPEVTQTPSHQVTQMGQEVILRCVPISNHLYFYWYRQILGQKVEFLVSFYNNEISEKSEIFDDQFSVERPDGSNFTLKIRSTKLEDSAMYFCASKPGQATYEQYFGPGTRLTVT.

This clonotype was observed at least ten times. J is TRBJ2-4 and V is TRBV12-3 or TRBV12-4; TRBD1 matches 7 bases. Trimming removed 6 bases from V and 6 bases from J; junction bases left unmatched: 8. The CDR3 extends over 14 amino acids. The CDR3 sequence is CASSPGQAINIQYF. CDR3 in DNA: TGTGCCAGCAGCCCCGGACAGGCGATAAACATTCAGTACTTC.

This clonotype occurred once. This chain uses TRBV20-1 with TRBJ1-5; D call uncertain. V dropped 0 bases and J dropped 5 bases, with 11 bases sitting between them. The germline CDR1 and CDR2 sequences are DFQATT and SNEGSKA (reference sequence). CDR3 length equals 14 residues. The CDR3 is CSAREPARDQPQHF. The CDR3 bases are TGCAGTGCTAGAGAGCCTGCGAGGGATCAGCCCCAGCATTTT.

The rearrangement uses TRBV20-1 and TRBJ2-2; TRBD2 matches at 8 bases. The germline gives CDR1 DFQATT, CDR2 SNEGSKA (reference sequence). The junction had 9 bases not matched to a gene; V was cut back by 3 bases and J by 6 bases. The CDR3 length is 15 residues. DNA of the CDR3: TGCAGTGCTAGGGGGCTGGGCGGGGGGCCCGGGGAGCTGTTTTTT. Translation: CSARGLGGGPGELFF.

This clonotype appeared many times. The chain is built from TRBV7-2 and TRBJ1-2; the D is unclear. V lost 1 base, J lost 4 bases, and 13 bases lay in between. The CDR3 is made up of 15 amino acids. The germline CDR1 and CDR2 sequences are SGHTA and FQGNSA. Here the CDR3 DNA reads TGTGCCAGCAGCTTAGTAGCAACGACCTCCTATGGCTACACCTTC. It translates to CASSLVATTSYGYTF.

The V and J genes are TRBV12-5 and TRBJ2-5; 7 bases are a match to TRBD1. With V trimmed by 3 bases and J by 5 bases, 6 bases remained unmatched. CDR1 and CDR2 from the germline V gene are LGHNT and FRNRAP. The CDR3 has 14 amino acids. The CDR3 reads CASGFDRAWETQYF. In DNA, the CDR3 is TGTGCTAGTGGTTTTGACAGGGCTTGGGAGACCCAGTACTTC.

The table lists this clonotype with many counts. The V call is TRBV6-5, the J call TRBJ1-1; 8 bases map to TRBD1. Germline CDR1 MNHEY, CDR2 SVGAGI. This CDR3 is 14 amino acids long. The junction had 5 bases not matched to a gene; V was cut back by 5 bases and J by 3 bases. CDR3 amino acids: CASSPTGGDTEAFF. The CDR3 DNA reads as TGTGCCAGCAGTCCTACAGGGGGTGACACTGAAGCTTTCTTT.

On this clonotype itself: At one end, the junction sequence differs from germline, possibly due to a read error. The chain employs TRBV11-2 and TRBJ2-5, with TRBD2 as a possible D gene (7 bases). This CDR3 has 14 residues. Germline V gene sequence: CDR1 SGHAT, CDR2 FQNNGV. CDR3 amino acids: CASTYYGGREAQYF. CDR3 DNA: TGTGCCAGCACCTATTACGGGGGGCGAGAGGCCCAGTACTTC.